The sequence of this T cell receptor (beta chain) was determined in a study of CD8 T cells in ankylosing spondylitis. TCRdb independently ran MiXCR on the 5' RACE reads; one entry per CDR3 protein. The data show roughly 230,000 distinct CDR3 sequences, over 15% seen once. What was sequenced was blood, either unsorted or a sorted T cell fraction (not recorded which). The source is a male donor with ankylosing spondylitis or in good health (not recorded which).

The CDR3 DNA reads TGCAGCGCCTTGGCTACCGGGACTAGCTCCTACGAGCAGTACTTC. Amino acid sequence: CSALATGTSSYEQYF. The chain links TRBV29-1 to TRBJ2-7; TRBD2 aligns across 8 bases. The CDR3 is made up of 15 amino acids. From germline, CDR1 is SQVTM and CDR2 ANQGSEA. J gave up 0 bases and V 7 bases, and 11 bases lay outside the gene matches.